A selection of T cell receptor beta chains follows, all from one sample in a study of CD8 T cells in Susac syndrome. One entry per CDR3 protein results from TCRdb running MiXCR on the immunoSEQ multiplex PCR reads. Here the sample spans about 140,000 distinct CDR3 sequences, approximately 95% being singletons. The source material was CD4+ T cells from PBMCs. The receptors were gathered from a human donor with multiple sclerosis. Both conserved end residues are part of each CDR3. The order of the fields is V gene, J gene, D gene, CDR3 length, clone size, CDR3 DNA, CDR3 protein. D genes are given only for firm matches. Expanded clones are given a class, and other clones once, few, many or no size at all.

v_call: TRBV30; j_call: TRBJ1-1; d_call: NA; cdr3_length: 13; clone_size: NA; cdr3_nt: TGTGCCTGGAGTGTTAGGTCAGACACTGAAGCTTTCTTT; cdr3_aa: CAWSVRSDTEAFF
v_call: TRBV20-1; j_call: TRBJ1-2; d_call: TRBD1; cdr3_length: 14; clone_size: once; cdr3_nt: TGCAGTGCTAGTGGGACAGCCTCTAGAGATGGCTACACCTTC; cdr3_aa: CSASGTASRDGYTF
v_call: TRBV28; j_call: TRBJ2-4; d_call: NA; cdr3_length: 17; clone_size: NA; cdr3_nt: TGTGCCAGCAGTTCAGGACAGGGAGGGGGAGCCAAAAACATTCAGTACTTC; cdr3_aa: CASSSGQGGGAKNIQYF
v_call: TRBV20-1; j_call: TRBJ2-7; d_call: TRBD2; cdr3_length: 14; clone_size: NA; cdr3_nt: TGCAGTGCTAGACCTAGCGGGAGTTCCCACGAGCAGTACTTC; cdr3_aa: CSARPSGSSHEQYF
v_call: TRBV7-8; j_call: TRBJ1-2; d_call: NA; cdr3_length: 13; clone_size: NA; cdr3_nt: TGTGCCAGCAGCCGCGACAGGAACTATGGCTACACCTTC; cdr3_aa: CASSRDRNYGYTF
v_call: TRBV19; j_call: TRBJ1-1; d_call: TRBD1; cdr3_length: 17; clone_size: NA; cdr3_nt: TGTGCCAGTAGTAGAGGGACAGGGAAGTTTTTGAACACTGAAGCTTTCTTT; cdr3_aa: CASSRGTGKFLNTEAFF
v_call: TRBV12-3/TRBV12-4; j_call: TRBJ2-2; d_call: TRBD1; cdr3_length: 15; clone_size: NA; cdr3_nt: TGTGCCAGCAGACCCGGGACAGGGCCAACCGGGGAGCTGTTTTTT; cdr3_aa: CASRPGTGPTGELFF
v_call: TRBV20-1; j_call: TRBJ2-7; d_call: TRBD2; cdr3_length: 12; clone_size: NA; cdr3_nt: TGCAGTGCCACAGCGGGACCATACGAGCAGTACTTC; cdr3_aa: CSATAGPYEQYF
v_call: TRBV5-5; j_call: TRBJ1-1; d_call: NA; cdr3_length: 16; clone_size: NA; cdr3_nt: TGTGCCAGCAGCTTGGTTGTGCGGACGGGGGCCACTGAAGCTTTCTTT; cdr3_aa: CASSLVVRTGATEAFF
v_call: TRBV29-1; j_call: TRBJ1-3; d_call: NA; cdr3_length: 12; clone_size: NA; cdr3_nt: TGCAGCGTTGCCCAAGGAGGAAACACCATATATTTT; cdr3_aa: CSVAQGGNTIYF
v_call: TRBV15; j_call: TRBJ1-3; d_call: NA; cdr3_length: 19; clone_size: NA; cdr3_nt: TGTGCCACCAGCAGAGTTTACTTTGCGGAGGGACGCTCTGGAAACACCATATATTTT; cdr3_aa: CATSRVYFAEGRSGNTIYF
v_call: TRBV7-2; j_call: TRBJ1-1; d_call: NA; cdr3_length: 15; clone_size: NA; cdr3_nt: TGTGCCAGCAGCTTACTGGGGAGTCGGAACACTGAAGCTTTCTTT; cdr3_aa: CASSLLGSRNTEAFF
v_call: TRBV4-1; j_call: TRBJ2-3; d_call: NA; cdr3_length: 15; clone_size: NA; cdr3_nt: TGCGCCAGCAGCCAGTATGGGACTGAGAGGAATACGCAGTATTTT; cdr3_aa: CASSQYGTERNTQYF
v_call: TRBV6-2/TRBV6-3; j_call: TRBJ2-3; d_call: TRBD1; cdr3_length: 15; clone_size: NA; cdr3_nt: TGTGCCAGCAGTTACGGGAGACAGGGGACGGATACGCAGTATTTT; cdr3_aa: CASSYGRQGTDTQYF
v_call: TRBV27; j_call: TRBJ2-4; d_call: TRBD1; cdr3_length: 15; clone_size: NA; cdr3_nt: TGTGCCAGCAGCTCGGACAGGGTGTCCAAAAACATTCAGTACTTC; cdr3_aa: CASSSDRVSKNIQYF
v_call: TRBV7-9; j_call: TRBJ1-2; d_call: NA; cdr3_length: 13; clone_size: NA; cdr3_nt: TGTGCCAGCAGCCCCGAAGTGGACTATGGCTACACCTTC; cdr3_aa: CASSPEVDYGYTF
v_call: TRBV20-1; j_call: TRBJ2-3; d_call: NA; cdr3_length: 16; clone_size: NA; cdr3_nt: TGCAGTGCTAGAGACCTAGCGAGAGTGGGCACAGATACGCAGTATTTT; cdr3_aa: CSARDLARVGTDTQYF
v_call: TRBV24-1; j_call: TRBJ2-7; d_call: NA; cdr3_length: 13; clone_size: NA; cdr3_nt: TGTGCCACCAGTGAGGGTGGCTCCTACGAGCAGTACTTC; cdr3_aa: CATSEGGSYEQYF
v_call: TRBV3-1; j_call: TRBJ1-2; d_call: TRBD1; cdr3_length: 15; clone_size: NA; cdr3_nt: TGTGCCAGCAGCCACCTTGGGGACAGGAAGAGGCGCTACACCTTC; cdr3_aa: CASSHLGDRKRRYTF
v_call: TRBV29-1; j_call: TRBJ2-3; d_call: NA; cdr3_length: 12; clone_size: NA; cdr3_nt: TGCAGCGTTCCCTTCAGGACAGATACGCAGTATTTT; cdr3_aa: CSVPFRTDTQYF
v_call: TRBV6-5; j_call: TRBJ1-4; d_call: TRBD1; cdr3_length: 14; clone_size: once; cdr3_nt: TGTGCCAGCAGTTCCAGGGGGCGGCCAAATAAACTGTTTTTT; cdr3_aa: CASSSRGRPNKLFF
v_call: TRBV12-3/TRBV12-4; j_call: TRBJ2-7; d_call: TRBD1; cdr3_length: 12; clone_size: NA; cdr3_nt: TGTGCCAGCAGTTCAGGGGGCATGGAGCAGTACTTC; cdr3_aa: CASSSGGMEQYF
v_call: TRBV2; j_call: TRBJ2-4; d_call: NA; cdr3_length: 14; clone_size: NA; cdr3_nt: TGTGCCAGCTACAGGGCCCTAGCCAAAAACATTCAGTACTTC; cdr3_aa: CASYRALAKNIQYF
v_call: TRBV5-4; j_call: TRBJ1-4; d_call: TRBD1; cdr3_length: 14; clone_size: NA; cdr3_nt: TGTGCCAGCAGCTCTGACAGGGGCGGAGAAAAACTGTTTTTT; cdr3_aa: CASSSDRGGEKLFF
v_call: TRBV20-1; j_call: TRBJ2-5; d_call: TRBD2; cdr3_length: 15; clone_size: NA; cdr3_nt: TGCAGTGCTAGAGGAAATAGCGGGAACCAAGAGACCCAGTACTTC; cdr3_aa: CSARGNSGNQETQYF
v_call: TRBV2; j_call: TRBJ1-5; d_call: TRBD1; cdr3_length: 15; clone_size: NA; cdr3_nt: TGTGCCAGCAGAGCCGGGACAGGGGTATATCAGCCCCAGCATTTT; cdr3_aa: CASRAGTGVYQPQHF